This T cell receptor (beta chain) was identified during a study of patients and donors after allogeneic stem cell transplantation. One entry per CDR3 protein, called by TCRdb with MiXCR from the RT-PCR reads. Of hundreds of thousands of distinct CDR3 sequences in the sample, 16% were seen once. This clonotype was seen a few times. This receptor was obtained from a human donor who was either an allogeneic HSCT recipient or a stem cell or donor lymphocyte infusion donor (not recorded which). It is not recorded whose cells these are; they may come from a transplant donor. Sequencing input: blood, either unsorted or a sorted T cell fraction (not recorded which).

CDR3 nucleotide sequence: TGTGCCAGCAGTTCCTTCACTAAAGAGGTGTTTTTT. Translated: CASSSFTKEVFF. The chain is built from TRBV27 and TRBJ1-4; D remains unclear. The V gene's germline CDR1 is MNHEY and CDR2 SMNVEV (reference sequence). The CDR3 is made up of 12 amino acids. Trimming removed 4 bases from V and 15 bases from J, with 15 bases in between.